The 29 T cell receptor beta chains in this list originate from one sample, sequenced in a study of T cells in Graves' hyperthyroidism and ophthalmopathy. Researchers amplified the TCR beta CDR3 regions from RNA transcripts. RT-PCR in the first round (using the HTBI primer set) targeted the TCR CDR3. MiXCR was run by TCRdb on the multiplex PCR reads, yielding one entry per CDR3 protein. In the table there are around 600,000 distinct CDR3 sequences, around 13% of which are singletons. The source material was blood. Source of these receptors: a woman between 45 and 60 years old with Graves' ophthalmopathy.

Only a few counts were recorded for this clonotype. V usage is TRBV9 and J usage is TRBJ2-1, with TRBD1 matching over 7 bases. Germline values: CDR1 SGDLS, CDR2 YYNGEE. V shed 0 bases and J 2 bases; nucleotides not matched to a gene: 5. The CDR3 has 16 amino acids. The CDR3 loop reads CASSVETGIPYNEQFF. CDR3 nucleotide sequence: TGTGCCAGCAGCGTAGAGACAGGGATTCCCTACAATGAGCAGTTCTTC.

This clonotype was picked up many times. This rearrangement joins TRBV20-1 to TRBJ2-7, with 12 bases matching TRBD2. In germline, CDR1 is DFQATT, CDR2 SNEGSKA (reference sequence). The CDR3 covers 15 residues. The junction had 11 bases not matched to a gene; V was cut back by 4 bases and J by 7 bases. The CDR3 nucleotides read TGCAGTGCTACAACTAGCGGGAGGCCCCCGGGAGAGCAGTACTTC. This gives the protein CSATTSGRPPGEQYF.

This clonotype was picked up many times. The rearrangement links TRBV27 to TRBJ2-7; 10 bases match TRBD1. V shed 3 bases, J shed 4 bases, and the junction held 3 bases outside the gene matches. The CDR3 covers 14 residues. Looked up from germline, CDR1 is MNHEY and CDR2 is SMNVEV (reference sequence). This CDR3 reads CASSLKDRGYEQYF. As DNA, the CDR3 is TGTGCCAGCAGTTTGAAGGACAGGGGGTACGAGCAGTACTTC.

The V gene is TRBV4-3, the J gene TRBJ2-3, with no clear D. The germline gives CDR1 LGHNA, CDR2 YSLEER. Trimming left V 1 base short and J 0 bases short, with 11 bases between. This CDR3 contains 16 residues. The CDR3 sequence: CASSQATYGSTDTQYF. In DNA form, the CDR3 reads TGCGCCAGCAGCCAAGCGACATACGGTAGCACAGATACGCAGTATTTT.

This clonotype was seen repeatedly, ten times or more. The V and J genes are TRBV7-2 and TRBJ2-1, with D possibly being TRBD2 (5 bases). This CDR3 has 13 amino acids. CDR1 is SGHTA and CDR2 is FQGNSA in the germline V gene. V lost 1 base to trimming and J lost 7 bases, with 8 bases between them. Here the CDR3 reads CASSLGERNEQFF. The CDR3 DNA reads TGTGCCAGCAGCTTAGGTGAGCGGAATGAGCAGTTCTTC.

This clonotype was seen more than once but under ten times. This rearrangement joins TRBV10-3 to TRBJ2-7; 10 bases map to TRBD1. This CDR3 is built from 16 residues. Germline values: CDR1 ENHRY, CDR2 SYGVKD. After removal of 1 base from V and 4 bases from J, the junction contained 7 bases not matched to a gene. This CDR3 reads CAISELGLGQGYEQYF. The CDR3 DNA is TGTGCCATCAGTGAGTTGGGTTTGGGACAGGGGTACGAGCAGTACTTC.

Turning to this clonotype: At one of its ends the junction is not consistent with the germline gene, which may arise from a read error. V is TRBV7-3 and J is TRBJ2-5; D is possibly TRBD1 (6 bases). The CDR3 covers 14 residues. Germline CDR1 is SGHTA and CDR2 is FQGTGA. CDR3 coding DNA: TGTGCCAGCAGCCAACAGGGAAGCCAAGATACCCAGTACTTC. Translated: CASSQQGSQDTQYF.

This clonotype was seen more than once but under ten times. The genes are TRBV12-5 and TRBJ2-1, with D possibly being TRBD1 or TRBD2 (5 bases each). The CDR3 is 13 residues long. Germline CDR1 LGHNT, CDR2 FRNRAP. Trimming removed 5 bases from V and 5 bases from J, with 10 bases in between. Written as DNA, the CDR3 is TGTGCTAGTGGTCTGGGACCCAACAATGAGCAGTTCTTC. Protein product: CASGLGPNNEQFF.

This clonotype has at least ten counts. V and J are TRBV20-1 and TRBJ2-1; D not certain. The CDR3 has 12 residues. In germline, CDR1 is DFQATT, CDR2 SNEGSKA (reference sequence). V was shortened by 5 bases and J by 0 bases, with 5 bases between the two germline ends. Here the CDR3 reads CSAQHSYNEQFF. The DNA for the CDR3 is TGCAGTGCTCAACACTCCTACAATGAGCAGTTCTTC.

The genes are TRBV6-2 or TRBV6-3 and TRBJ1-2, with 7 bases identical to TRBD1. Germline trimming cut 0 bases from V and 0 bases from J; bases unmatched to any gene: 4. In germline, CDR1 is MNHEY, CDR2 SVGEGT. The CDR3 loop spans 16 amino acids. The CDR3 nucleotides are TGTGCCAGCAGTTACTCGGGACAGACGCCTAACTATGGCTACACCTTC. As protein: CASSYSGQTPNYGYTF.

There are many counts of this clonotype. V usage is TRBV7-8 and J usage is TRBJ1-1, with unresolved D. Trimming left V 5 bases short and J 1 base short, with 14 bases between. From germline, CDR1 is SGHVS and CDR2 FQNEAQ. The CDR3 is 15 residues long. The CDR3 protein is CASSPPGGGNTEAFF. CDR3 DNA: TGTGCCAGCAGCCCTCCCGGCGGCGGGAACACTGAAGCTTTCTTT.

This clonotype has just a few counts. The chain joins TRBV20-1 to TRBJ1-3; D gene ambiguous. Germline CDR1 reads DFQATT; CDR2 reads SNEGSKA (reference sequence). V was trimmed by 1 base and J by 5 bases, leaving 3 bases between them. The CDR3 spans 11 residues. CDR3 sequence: CSARVRNTIYF. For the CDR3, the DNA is TGCAGTGCTAGAGTTAGAAACACCATATATTTT.

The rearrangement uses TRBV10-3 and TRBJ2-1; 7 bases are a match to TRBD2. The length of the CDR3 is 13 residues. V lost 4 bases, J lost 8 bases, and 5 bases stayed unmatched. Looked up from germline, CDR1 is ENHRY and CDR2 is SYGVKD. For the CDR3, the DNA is TGTGCCATCAGTGGTGGGGGGGGTCATGAGCAGTTCTTC. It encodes CAISGGGGHEQFF.

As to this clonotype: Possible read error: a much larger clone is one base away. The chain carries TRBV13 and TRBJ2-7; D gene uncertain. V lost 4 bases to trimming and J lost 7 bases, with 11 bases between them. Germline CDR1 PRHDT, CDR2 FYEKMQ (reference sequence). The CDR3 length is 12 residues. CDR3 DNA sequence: TGTGCCAGCAGCTCCCGTCCTGGGGAGCAGTACTTC. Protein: CASSSRPGEQYF. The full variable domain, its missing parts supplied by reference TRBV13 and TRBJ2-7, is AAGVIQSPRHLIKEKRETATLKCYPIPRHDTVYWYQQGPGQDPQFLISFYEKMQSDKGSIPDRFSAQQFSDYHSELNMSSLELGDSALYFCASSSRPGEQYFGPGTRLTVT.

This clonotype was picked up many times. The CDR3 region is CASSSLPNQPQHF. In DNA, the CDR3 is TGTGCCAGCAGCTCCCTGCCCAATCAGCCCCAGCATTTT. This chain connects TRBV7-2 to TRBJ1-5; no reliable D call. From germline, CDR1 is SGHTA and CDR2 FQGNSA. Trimming stripped 4 bases from V and 3 bases from J, with 7 bases between. The CDR3 has 13 amino acids.

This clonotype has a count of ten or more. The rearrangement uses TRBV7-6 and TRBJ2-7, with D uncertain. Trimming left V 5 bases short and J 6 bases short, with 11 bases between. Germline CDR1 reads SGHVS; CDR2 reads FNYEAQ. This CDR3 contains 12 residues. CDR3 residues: CASSPQAGEQYF. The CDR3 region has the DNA TGTGCCAGCAGCCCCCAGGCCGGCGAGCAGTACTTC.

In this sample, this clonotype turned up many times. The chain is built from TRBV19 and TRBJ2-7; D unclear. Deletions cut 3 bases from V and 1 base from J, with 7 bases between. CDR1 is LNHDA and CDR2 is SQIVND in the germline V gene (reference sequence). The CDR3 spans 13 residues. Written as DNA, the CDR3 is TGTGCCAGTAGTATCCGGCAGTCCTACGAGCAGTACTTC. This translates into CASSIRQSYEQYF.

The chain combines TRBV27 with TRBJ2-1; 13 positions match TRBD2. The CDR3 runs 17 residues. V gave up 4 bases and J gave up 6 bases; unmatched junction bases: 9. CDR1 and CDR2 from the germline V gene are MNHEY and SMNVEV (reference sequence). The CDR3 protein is CASSSPLTSGRTNEQFF. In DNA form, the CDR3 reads TGTGCCAGCAGTTCCCCCCTGACTAGCGGGAGGACCAATGAGCAGTTCTTC.

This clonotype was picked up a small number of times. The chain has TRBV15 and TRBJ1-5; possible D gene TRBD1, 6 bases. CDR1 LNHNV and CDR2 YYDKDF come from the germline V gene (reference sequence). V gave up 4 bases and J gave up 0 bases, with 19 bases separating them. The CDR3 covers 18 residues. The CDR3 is CATSTALTGRVSNQPQHF. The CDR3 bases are TGTGCCACCAGCACCGCCTTAACAGGGAGGGTTAGCAATCAGCCCCAGCATTTT.

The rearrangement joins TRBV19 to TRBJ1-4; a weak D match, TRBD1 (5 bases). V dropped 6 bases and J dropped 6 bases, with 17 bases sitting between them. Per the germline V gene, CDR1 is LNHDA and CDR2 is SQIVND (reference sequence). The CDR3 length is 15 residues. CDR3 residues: CASSPPGGSDEKLFF. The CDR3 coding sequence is TGTGCCAGTAGCCCTCCCGGGGGTTCTGATGAAAAACTGTTTTTT.

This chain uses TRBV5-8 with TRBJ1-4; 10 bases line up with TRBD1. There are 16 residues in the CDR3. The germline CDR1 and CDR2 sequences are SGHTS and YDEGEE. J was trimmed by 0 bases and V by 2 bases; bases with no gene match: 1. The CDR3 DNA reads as TGTGCCAGCAGCTTTGGGACAGGGGCAACTAATGAAAAACTGTTTTTT. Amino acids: CASSFGTGATNEKLFF.

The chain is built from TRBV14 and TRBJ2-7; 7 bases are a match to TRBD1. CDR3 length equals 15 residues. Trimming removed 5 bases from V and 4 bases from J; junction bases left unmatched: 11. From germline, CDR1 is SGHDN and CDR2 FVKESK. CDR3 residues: CASSGLTGSYYEQYF. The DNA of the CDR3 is TGTGCCAGCAGCGGCCTGACAGGGTCTTATTACGAGCAGTACTTC.

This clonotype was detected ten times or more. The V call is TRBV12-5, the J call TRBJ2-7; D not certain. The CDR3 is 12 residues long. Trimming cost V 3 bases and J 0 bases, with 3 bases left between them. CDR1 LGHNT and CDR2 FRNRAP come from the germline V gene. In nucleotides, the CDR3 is TGTGCTAGTGGTTTTCGCTCCTACGAGCAGTACTTC. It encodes CASGFRSYEQYF. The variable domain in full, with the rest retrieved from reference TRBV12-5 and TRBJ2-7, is DARVTQTPRHKVTEMGQEVTMRCQPILGHNTVFWYRQTMMQGLELLAYFRNRAPLDDSGMPKDRFSAEMPDATLATLKIQPSEPRDSAVYFCASGFRSYEQYFGPGTRLTVT.

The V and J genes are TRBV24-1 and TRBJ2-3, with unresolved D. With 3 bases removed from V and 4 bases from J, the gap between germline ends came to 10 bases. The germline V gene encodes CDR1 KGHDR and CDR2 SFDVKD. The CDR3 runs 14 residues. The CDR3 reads CATSDATQPDTQYF. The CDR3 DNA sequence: TGTGCCACCAGTGATGCGACCCAGCCAGATACGCAGTATTTT.

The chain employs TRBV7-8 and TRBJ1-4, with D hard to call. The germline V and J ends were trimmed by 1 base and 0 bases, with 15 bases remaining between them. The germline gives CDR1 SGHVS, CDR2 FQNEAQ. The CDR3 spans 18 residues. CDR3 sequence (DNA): TGTGCCAGCAGCTTAGTGTCAGCCTTCCATGCAACTAATGAAAAACTGTTTTTT. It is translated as CASSLVSAFHATNEKLFF.

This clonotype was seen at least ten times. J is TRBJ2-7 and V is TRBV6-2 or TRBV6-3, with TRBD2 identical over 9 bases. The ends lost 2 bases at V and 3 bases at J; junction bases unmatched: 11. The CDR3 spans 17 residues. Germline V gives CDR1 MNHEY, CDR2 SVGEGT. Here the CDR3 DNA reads TGTGCCAGCAGTTACAACCTAGCGGGGCTGGAGGTCTACGAGCAGTACTTC. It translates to CASSYNLAGLEVYEQYF.

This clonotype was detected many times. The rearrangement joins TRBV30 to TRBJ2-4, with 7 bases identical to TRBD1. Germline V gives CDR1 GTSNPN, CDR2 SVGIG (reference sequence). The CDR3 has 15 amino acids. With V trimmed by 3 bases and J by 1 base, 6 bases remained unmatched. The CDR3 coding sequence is TGTGCCTGGAGGCCGGACAGGCCGGCCAAAAACATTCAGTACTTC. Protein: CAWRPDRPAKNIQYF.

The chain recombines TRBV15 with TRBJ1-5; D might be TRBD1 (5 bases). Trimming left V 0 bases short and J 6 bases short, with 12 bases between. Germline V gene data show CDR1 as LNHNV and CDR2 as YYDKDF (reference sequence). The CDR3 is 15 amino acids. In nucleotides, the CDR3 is TGTGCCACCAGCAGAGATAGGGCAGGGTTTCAGCCCCAGCATTTT. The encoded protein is CATSRDRAGFQPQHF.

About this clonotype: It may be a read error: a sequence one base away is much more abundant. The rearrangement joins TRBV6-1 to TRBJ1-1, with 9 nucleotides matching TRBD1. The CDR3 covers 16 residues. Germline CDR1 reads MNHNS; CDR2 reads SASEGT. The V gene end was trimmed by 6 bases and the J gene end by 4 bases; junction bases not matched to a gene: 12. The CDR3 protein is CASRWDRVIGSTEAFF. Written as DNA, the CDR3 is TGTGCCAGCAGGTGGGACAGGGTGATCGGGAGCACTGAAGCTTTCTTT.